The present T cell receptor beta chain was sequenced within a study of T-cell memory formation after mild COVID-19. Overall study findings and caveats: Unconfirmed was the SARS-CoV-2 specificity of second-wave clones that peaked on day 37.

The 5'RACE method, run with constant-segment primers, produced TCR alpha and TCR beta cDNA libraries (carrying sample barcodes and UMIs). TCRdb reprocessed the 5' RACE reads with MiXCR, giving one entry per CDR3 protein. Among more than 200,000 distinct CDR3 sequences, less than 20% were seen once, and the ten largest hold roughly 3.6%. This clonotype showed up many times. The antigen is not known. The V and J ends lost 4 bases and 4 bases respectively, with 13 bases between them. The CDR3 length is 14 residues. Sample: PBMCs or a T cell subset sorted from them (not recorded which). The V call is TRBV12-3 or TRBV12-4, the J call TRBJ2-5; maybe TRBD1 (6 bases). The source of this sequence is a man between 18 and 35 years old who had mild COVID-19 (a few samples of this study predate the infection). Cell type and time point are not known. The CDR3 protein is CASSSPGVRETQYF. The CDR3 nucleotides read TGTGCCAGCAGTTCTCCAGGGGTCCGAGAGACCCAGTACTTC.